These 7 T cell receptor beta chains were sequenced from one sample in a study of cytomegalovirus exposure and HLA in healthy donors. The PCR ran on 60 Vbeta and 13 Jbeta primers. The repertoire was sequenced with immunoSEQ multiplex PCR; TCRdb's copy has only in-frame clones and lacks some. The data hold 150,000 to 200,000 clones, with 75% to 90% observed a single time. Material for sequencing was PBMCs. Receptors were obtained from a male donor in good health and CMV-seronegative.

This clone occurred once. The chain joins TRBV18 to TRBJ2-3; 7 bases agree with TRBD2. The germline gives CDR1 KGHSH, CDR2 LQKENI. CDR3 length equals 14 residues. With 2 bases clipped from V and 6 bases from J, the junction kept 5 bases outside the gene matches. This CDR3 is CASSPGLVSDTQYF. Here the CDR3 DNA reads TGTGCCAGCTCACCAGGACTAGTTTCGGATACGCAGTATTTT.

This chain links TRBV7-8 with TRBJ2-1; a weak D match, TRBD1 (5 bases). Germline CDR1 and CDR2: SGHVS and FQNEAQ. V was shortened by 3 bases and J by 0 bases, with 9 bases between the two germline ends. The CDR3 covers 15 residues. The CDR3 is CASSLDTRSYNEQFF. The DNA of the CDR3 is TGTGCCAGCAGCTTGGACACCCGCTCCTACAATGAGCAGTTCTTC.

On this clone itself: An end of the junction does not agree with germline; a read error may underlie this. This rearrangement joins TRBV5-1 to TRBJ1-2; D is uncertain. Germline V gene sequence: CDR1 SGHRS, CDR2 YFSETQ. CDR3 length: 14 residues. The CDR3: CTSSLEVRNYGYTF. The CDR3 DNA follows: TGCACCAGCAGCTTGGAGGTCAGGAACTATGGCTACACCTTC.

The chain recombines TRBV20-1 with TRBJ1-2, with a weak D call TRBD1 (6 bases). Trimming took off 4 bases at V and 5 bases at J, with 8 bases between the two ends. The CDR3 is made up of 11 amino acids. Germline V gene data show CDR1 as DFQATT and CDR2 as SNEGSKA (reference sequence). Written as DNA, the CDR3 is TGCAGTGCTACAGGGGAATATGGCTACACCTTC. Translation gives CSATGEYGYTF.

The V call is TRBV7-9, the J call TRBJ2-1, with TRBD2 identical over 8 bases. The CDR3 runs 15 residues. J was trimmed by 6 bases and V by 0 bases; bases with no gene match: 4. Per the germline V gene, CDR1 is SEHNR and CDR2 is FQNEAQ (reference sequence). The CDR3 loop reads CASSLAVGGGNEQFF. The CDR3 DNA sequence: TGTGCCAGCAGCTTAGCGGTCGGGGGGGGCAATGAGCAGTTCTTC.

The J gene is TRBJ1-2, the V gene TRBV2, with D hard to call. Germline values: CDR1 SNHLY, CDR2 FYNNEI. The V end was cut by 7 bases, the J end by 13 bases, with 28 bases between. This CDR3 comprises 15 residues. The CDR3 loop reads CASILNRQASMVGTF. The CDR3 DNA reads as TGTGCCAGCATCCTTAACCGGCAGGCCTCTATGGTGGGCACCTTC.

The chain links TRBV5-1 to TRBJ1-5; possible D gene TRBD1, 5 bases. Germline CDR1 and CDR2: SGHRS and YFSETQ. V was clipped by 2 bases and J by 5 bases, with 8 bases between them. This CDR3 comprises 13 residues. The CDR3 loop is CASSFDSYQPQHF. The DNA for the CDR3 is TGCGCCAGCAGCTTCGACAGTTATCAGCCCCAGCATTTT.